The T cell receptor beta chain under discussion was sequenced for a study of T cells in Graves' hyperthyroidism and ophthalmopathy. The V gene's germline CDR1 is SQVTM and CDR2 ANQGSEA. V lost 6 bases and J lost 4, with 27 bases in between. This CDR3 comprises 17 residues. The table lists this clonotype with many counts. Using RNA transcripts as the source, TCR beta CDR3 regions were amplified. HTBI primers were employed in a first-round RT-PCR of the TCR CDR3. TCRdb re-called the multiplex PCR reads through MiXCR, storing one row per CDR3 protein. The sample holds about 520,000 distinct CDR3 sequences, approximately 25% seen once. Each person with ophthalmopathy scored at least 3 on the Clinical Activity Score, reached NOSPECS grade 4 or higher, and had been ill under 3 months.

This chain links TRBV29-1 with TRBJ1-2; possible D gene TRBD1, 5 bases. Sequencing input: blood. The source of this sequence is a woman aged 30 to 39 with Graves' ophthalmopathy. The chain's CDR3 is CSVSWGFRQEVSYGYTF. The CDR3 nucleotides read TGCAGCGTCAGCTGGGGGTTTAGGCAGGAAGTTAGCTATGGCTACACCTTC.